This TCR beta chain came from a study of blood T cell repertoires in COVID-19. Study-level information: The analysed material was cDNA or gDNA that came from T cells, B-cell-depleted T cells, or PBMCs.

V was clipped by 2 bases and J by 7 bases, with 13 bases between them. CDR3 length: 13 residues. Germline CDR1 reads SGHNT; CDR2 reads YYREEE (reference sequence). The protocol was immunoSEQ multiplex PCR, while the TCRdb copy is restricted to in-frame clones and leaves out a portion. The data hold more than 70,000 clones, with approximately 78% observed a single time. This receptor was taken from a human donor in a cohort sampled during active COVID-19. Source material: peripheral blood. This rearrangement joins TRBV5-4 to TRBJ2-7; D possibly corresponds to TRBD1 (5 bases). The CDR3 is CASSFRQDKEQYF. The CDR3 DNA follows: TGTGCCAGCAGCTTTAGGCAGGACAAAGAGCAGTACTTC.